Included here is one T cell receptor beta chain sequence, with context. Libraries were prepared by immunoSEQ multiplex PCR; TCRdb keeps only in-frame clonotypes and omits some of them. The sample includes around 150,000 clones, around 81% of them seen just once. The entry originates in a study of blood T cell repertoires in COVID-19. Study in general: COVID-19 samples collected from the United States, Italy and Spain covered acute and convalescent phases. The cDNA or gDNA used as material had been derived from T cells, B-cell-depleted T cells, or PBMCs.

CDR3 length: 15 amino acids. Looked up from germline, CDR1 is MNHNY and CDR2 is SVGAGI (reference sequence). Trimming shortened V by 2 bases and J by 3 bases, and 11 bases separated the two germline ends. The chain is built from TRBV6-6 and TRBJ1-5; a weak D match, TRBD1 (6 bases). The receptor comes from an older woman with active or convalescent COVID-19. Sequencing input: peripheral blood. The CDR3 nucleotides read TGTGCCAGCAGTTACCGCGACAGGACCAATCAGCCCCAGCATTTT. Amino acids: CASSYRDRTNQPQHF.